This T cell receptor (beta chain) comes out of a study of T cell repertoires in cytomegalovirus infection. Study-wide context: CMV infection and matching HLA type were both indicated by public TCR beta signatures.

Remarks on this clonotype: As yet, its antigen is unknown.

The V and J ends lost 1 base and 4 bases, in that order; junction bases with no gene match: 7. Germline loops: CDR1 LNHDA, CDR2 SQIVND (reference sequence). CDR3 length equals 19 residues. TCRdb passed the reads through MiXCR, listing each CDR3 protein once. The table shows hundreds of thousands of distinct CDR3 sequences, with about 42% occurring only once. The source of this sequence is a human donor in good health (CMV status not recorded). Some clones in this sample may be carry-over from other donors' samples. The source material was cultured PBMCs, sampled from culture after CMV antigen stimulation. J is TRBJ2-2 and V is TRBV19; 15 bases line up with TRBD2. CDR3 nucleotides: TGTGCCAGTAGTATAGCGACCGGACTAGCGGGGGGGCCCACCGGGGAGCTGTTTTTT. This codes for CASSIATGLAGGPTGELFF.